The source of this T cell receptor beta chain is a study of shared clonotypes between healthy human individuals (dated by TCRdb to 2018 to 2020). In terms of the full investigation: The cohort included three men and a couple of women between 18 and 49 years of age. For each donor, CD4 naive and CD4 memory were each run on three plates, CD8 naive on two plates, and CD8 memory on one plate. Different laboratories and diverse techniques were used to prepare libraries and sequence TCR repertoires, to increase sequencing depth and limit assay-specific biases. Blood TCR repertoires of roughly 5 healthy adults were deeply sequenced to estimate repertoire size and the extent of clonotype sharing between individuals. Leukapheresis yielded between about 0.8 and 8.9 billion PBMCs per donor. Study-wide conclusions, independent of this receptor: Even with the large sequencing depth, rarefaction of the sorted-subset datasets indicated that sequencing was incomplete. Only blood was sampled, and tissue TCR repertoires likely differ from those in blood. Naive subsets generally had larger estimated clonotype richness than memory subsets did. The genetic and exposure-history diversity represented was limited by the small number of donors. When four donors were compared, the shared fraction of clonotypes was 5% to 6.5% for naive CD4, approximately 3.5% for naive CD8, 2.3% for memory CD4, and 0.4% for memory CD8. Pairwise subsampling led to the expectation that sequencing depth would affect the degree of clonotype sharing among donors. Higher generation probabilities were observed for clonotypes shared by all four sorted-subset donors than for non-shared clonotypes.

In the case of this clone: Its recognized antigen is unknown. Base qualities are not provided; no much larger clone lies one nucleotide away.

TCR CDR3 regions were amplified from genomic DNA by multiplex PCR using the deep immunoSEQ assay. For each cell subset, the extracted genomic DNA was distributed evenly across all wells of several immunoSEQ 96-well plates, and each plate served as one replicate. Each replicate PCR for sorted subsets received about 210 ng genomic DNA, equal to roughly 30,000 T cell genomes. Purified libraries were measured with a Qubit 3.0 fluorometer, size-checked on a Bioanalyzer 2100, and measured again with the KAPA Library Quantification kit. Every immunoSEQ 96-well plate was sequenced on a dedicated single-read 150-cycle Illumina NextSeq 550 flow cell. As for the original processing: Because the immunoSEQ output held only junctional sequences and lacked quality scores, the filtering could not match the filtering applied to full-length reads. Sequences were annotated with PyIR, a Python wrapper for IgBLAST v1.9, using IMGT germline references to assign V/J genes and CDR3. Reads were removed for weak V/J assignments (E-value above 1e-6), missing CDR3, stop codons, out-of-frame junctions, or ambiguous translated residues. V3J clonotypes were defined as sequences sharing an identical inferred V gene, J gene, and CDR3 amino acid sequence. Percentage overlap between repertoires was computed as shared unique clonotypes divided by the size of the smaller repertoire. Repertoire richness was assessed with RTK rarefaction, the Chao1 estimator, and Recon v2.1 estimates of unobserved clonotypes. OLGA was used to compute generation probabilities for all TCRbeta clonotypes that the gDNA method yielded from a few donors. The table was pulled from immuneACCESS by TCRdb, which kept in-frame rearrangements only. Such tables lose some clones; where checked, under half of the loss comes from unresolved V genes, and the rest has no known cause. V and J calls and clone size are copied from that table; D and trimming were computed from the DNA. This sample has about 820,000 clones in its table, and 90% to 95% of those were observed once. More than 20% of the sample lies in the top ten.

CD8 naive samples were CD45RO-negative cells positively selected for CCR7, giving a CD45RA+CCR7+ population that excluded TemRA cells. Healthy HIV-negative adults with no recently reported acute infections or vaccinations were included as donors. Every donor was a Caucasian adult living in Nashville, Tennessee, USA. After blood collection by leukapheresis, PBMCs were isolated using Ficoll-Histopaque density gradient centrifugation and then cryopreserved in the vapor phase of liquid nitrogen. Analytical flow cytometry was used to check the purity and quantity of every magnetically sorted T cell population. Genomic DNA was isolated from each sorted fraction and quantified by UV absorbance on a Nanodrop 2000c. Trimming removed 3 bases from V and 7 bases from J, leaving 9 bases between the germline ends. Counted from cysteine to phenylalanine, this CDR3 has 12 amino acids. The read is trimmed to its CDR3 DNA, 36 bases read in frame from base 1. In the germline V gene (reference sequence), CDR1 corresponds to LNHDA and CDR2 to SQIVND.

The chain joins TRBV19 to TRBJ1-1; a tentative D call is TRBD1 (5 bases match). Source material: naive CD8+ T cells sorted from blood. The cell subset or site label for this specimen denotes: CD45RA+CCR7+. The TCR comes from a man aged 25-45 years in good health. The CDR3 corresponds to CASSIGGVEAFF. The sequence in DNA is TGTGCCAGTAGTATTGGGGGGGTTGAAGCTTTCTTT.